This T cell receptor (beta chain) was sequenced in a study of blood T cell repertoires in COVID-19. Study processing details: From reference gene primer amplification, estimates of nucleated cell counts were derived. Sequencing was performed with immunoSEQ multiplex PCR; in TCRdb, only in-frame clones are kept and a portion is missing. That table is the source of V, J and clone size, and D and trimming were worked out from the DNA. The data hold just over 300,000 clones, with approximately 88% observed a single time. CDR3 length equals 13 residues. V lost 3 bases and J 1 base, leaving 9 bases between the germline ends. The germline V gene has CDR1 GTSNPN and CDR2 SVGIG (reference sequence). In terms of age and location, participants ranged from roughly 18 to 95 years and lived in about two dozen US areas. In Cohort 3, a recovered donor had either two negative PCRs, clearance, or symptom resolution.

Source material: PBMCs or T cells enriched from blood (not recorded which). The TCR comes from a woman under 30 who had recovered from COVID-19. This chain uses TRBV30 with TRBJ1-1; perhaps TRBD1 as D (6 bases). CDR3 nucleotides: TGTGCCTGGAGGGGACACCAGAACACTGAAGCTTTCTTT. This sequence encodes CAWRGHQNTEAFF.